These 30 T cell receptor beta chains were all obtained from the same sample, sequenced in a study of T cell responses to AZD1222 COVID-19 vaccine. The assay was immunoSEQ multiplex PCR, and TCRdb's table has in-frame clones only and misses some. This sample has under 150,000 clones, with approximately 90% found just once. The material sequenced was peripheral blood, taken on day 0 of AZD1222 vaccination. The source of these receptors is an adult in good health.

This chain uses TRBV7-3 with TRBJ1-6, with 7 bases aligning to TRBD1. The CDR3 has 15 residues. Germline V lookup: CDR1 SGHTA, CDR2 FQGTGA. V lost 1 base, J lost 7 bases, and 4 bases stayed unmatched. The CDR3 reads CASSLIGQANSPLHF. The DNA for the CDR3 is TGTGCCAGCAGCTTAATAGGACAGGCGAATTCACCCCTCCACTTT. Using reference TRBV7-3 and TRBJ1-6 for the parts outside the CDR3, the full variable domain is GAGVSQTPSNKVTEKGKYVELRCDPISGHTALYWYRQSLGQGPEFLIYFQGTGAADDSGLPNDRFFAVRPEGSVSTLKIQRTERGDSAVYLCASSLIGQANSPLHFGNGTRLTVT.

The rearrangement links TRBV9 to TRBJ2-2, with no clear D. With 4 bases removed from V and 0 bases from J, the gap between germline ends came to 13 bases. This CDR3 spans 16 amino acids. Germline CDR1 is SGDLS and CDR2 is YYNGEE. CDR3 sequence (DNA): TGTGCCAGCAGCATAAGGCTTTCCGCGAACACCGGGGAGCTGTTTTTT. Its protein product is CASSIRLSANTGELFF.

The chain has TRBV4-1 and TRBJ2-3, with D tentatively TRBD1 or TRBD2 (6 bases each). The CDR3 length is 20 residues. V dropped 0 bases and J dropped 2 bases, with 24 bases sitting between them. CDR1 MGHRA and CDR2 YSYEKL come from the germline V gene. CDR3 protein: CASSQDRGGSWARNTDTQYF. In DNA, the CDR3 is TGCGCCAGCAGCCAAGATCGAGGGGGGAGTTGGGCTAGGAACACAGATACGCAGTATTTT.

This rearrangement joins TRBV5-8 to TRBJ1-2, with D unclear. Trimming stripped 7 bases from V and 8 bases from J, with 18 bases between. The CDR3 length is 13 residues. Germline V gene lookup returns CDR1 SGHTS and CDR2 YDEGEE. The CDR3 nucleotides read TGTGCCAGCCGACTGGCCGGTCGGAGGGGCTACACCTTC. As protein: CASRLAGRRGYTF.

The chain uses TRBV7-6 and TRBJ2-7; 10 bases are shared with TRBD2. Trimming removed 1 base from V and 7 bases from J; junction bases left unmatched: 10. Germline-derived CDR1 and CDR2 are SGHVS and FNYEAQ. This CDR3 region has 16 residues. For the CDR3, the DNA is TGTGCCAGCAGCTTAGTACCCGGGACTAGCGAACGGGAGCAGTACTTC. Its translation is CASSLVPGTSEREQYF. Variable domain in full (rest from reference TRBV7-6 and TRBJ2-7): GAGVSQSPRYKVTKRGQDVALRCDPISGHVSLYWYRQALGQGPEFLTYFNYEAQQDKSGLPNDRFSAERPEGSISTLTIQRTEQRDSAMYRCASSLVPGTSEREQYFGPGTRLTVT.

This sequence joins TRBV10-3 and TRBJ2-7; D is perhaps TRBD1 (6 bases). Trimming pared 7 bases from V and 2 bases from J, leaving 9 bases between. Germline loops: CDR1 ENHRY, CDR2 SYGVKD. The CDR3 is 12 amino acids. This CDR3 reads CAITGDTYEQYF. In DNA, the CDR3 is TGTGCCATCACAGGGGACACCTACGAGCAGTACTTC.

This chain uses TRBV7-2 with TRBJ2-3; 8 bases fit TRBD1. Germline V lookup: CDR1 SGHTA, CDR2 FQGNSA. The CDR3 extends over 15 amino acids. Germline trimming cut 0 bases from V and 5 bases from J; bases unmatched to any gene: 4. CDR3 sequence (DNA): TGTGCCAGCAGCTTAGCGGCAGGGGGCCTAGATACGCAGTATTTT. This sequence encodes CASSLAAGGLDTQYF.

This sequence joins TRBV9 and TRBJ2-4; the D is unclear. Trimming took 4 bases from V and 7 from J, leaving 21 bases between them. The CDR3 loop spans 16 amino acids. The germline V gene encodes CDR1 SGDLS and CDR2 YYNGEE. In DNA, the CDR3 is TGTGCCAGCAGCCCTCCGTCAGGTCCGGCGGCGAACATTCAGTACTTC. Residues: CASSPPSGPAANIQYF.

The rearrangement uses TRBV28 and TRBJ1-1; D is uncertain. Germline V gene data show CDR1 as MDHEN and CDR2 as SYDVKM. V was clipped by 2 bases and J by 4 bases, with 8 bases between them. The CDR3 extends over 13 amino acids. CDR3 sequence (DNA): TGTGCCAGCAGTTTAAGTGTGAGCACTGAAGCTTTCTTT. This sequence encodes CASSLSVSTEAFF.

The chain uses TRBV7-3 and TRBJ2-2, with 8 bases identical to TRBD2. CDR1 is SGHTA, CDR2 FQGTGA, per germline. This CDR3 is 16 amino acids long. Trimming at V came to 2 bases and at J to 5 bases, leaving 7 bases not matched to a gene. CDR3 bases: TGTGCCAGCAGCTTAGGGCGGGAGGCCCGAACCGGGGAGCTGTTTTTT. Its protein is CASSLGREARTGELFF.

This clone was counted only a few times. The chain links TRBV9 to TRBJ2-1; no clear D. The CDR3 contains 17 residues. Germline values: CDR1 SGDLS, CDR2 YYNGEE. The V gene lost 3 bases and the J gene lost 2 bases, with 18 bases spanning the gap. The CDR3 bases are TGTGCCAGCAGCGCAGTAAGACTCTCTCGTACCTACAATGAGCAGTTCTTC. It yields the protein CASSAVRLSRTYNEQFF.

The V call is TRBV5-1, the J call TRBJ2-1, with D possibly TRBD2 on 7 matching bases. Germline assignment: CDR1 SGHRS and CDR2 YFSETQ. V lost 4 bases, J lost 8 bases, and 22 bases lay in between. This CDR3 comprises 16 residues. This CDR3 reads CASSPGRAKGGHEQFF. The DNA for the CDR3 is TGCGCCAGCAGCCCAGGACGGGCCAAGGGGGGGCATGAGCAGTTCTTC.

This clone was seen once. V usage is TRBV6-5 and J usage is TRBJ1-4; TRBD1 matches at 8 bases. CDR1 MNHEY and CDR2 SVGAGI come from the germline V gene. This CDR3 is 11 amino acids long. V dropped 8 bases and J dropped 9; count of bases not matched to a gene: 2. CDR3 nucleotides: TGTGCCAGCCAGGGGGCCAAAAAACTGTTTTTT. Translated: CASQGAKKLFF.

The rearrangement links TRBV3-1 (or the pseudogene TRBV3-2) to TRBJ1-2; no reliable D call. The CDR3 has 17 residues. Trimming shortened V by 4 bases and J by 4 bases, and 22 bases separated the two germline ends. The V gene's germline CDR1 is LGHDT and CDR2 YNNKEL (reference sequence). CDR3 sequence reads: CASSPEPRSRDGYGYTF. CDR3 bases: TGTGCCAGCAGCCCCGAGCCAAGATCCCGAGACGGCTATGGCTACACCTTC.

V is TRBV9 and J is TRBJ1-1; D call uncertain. CDR1 is SGDLS, CDR2 YYNGEE, per germline. The CDR3 runs 15 residues. V lost 0 bases and J 0 bases, leaving 9 bases between the germline ends. For the CDR3, the DNA is TGTGCCAGCAGCGTAGTCAGTCAAATGAACACTGAAGCTTTCTTT. Residues: CASSVVSQMNTEAFF.

V usage is TRBV5-8 and J usage is TRBJ1-1, with D hard to call. CDR1 is SGHTS, CDR2 YDEGEE, per germline. V shed 3 bases and J shed 10 bases, with 13 bases lying between them. This CDR3 is built from 12 residues. The CDR3 DNA follows: TGTGCCAGCAGCTGGGGTAGGGCGGCAGCTTTCTTT. Translated: CASSWGRAAAFF.

This clone has a handful of counts. The V call is TRBV4-1, the J call TRBJ2-3; TRBD2 agrees at 8 bases. J lost 0 bases, V lost 3 bases, and 8 bases had no gene match. CDR1 and CDR2 from the germline V gene are MGHRA and YSYEKL. The CDR3 has 17 residues. The CDR3 sequence is CASSQALAAISTDTQYF. The DNA of the CDR3 is TGCGCCAGCAGCCAGGCACTAGCGGCTATTAGCACAGATACGCAGTATTTT.

The chain is built from TRBV6-2 or TRBV6-3 and TRBJ1-2; perhaps TRBD1 as D (6 bases). Deletions cut 5 bases from V and 3 bases from J, with 10 bases between. Germline V gene data show CDR1 as MNHEY and CDR2 as SVGEGT. The CDR3 spans 13 residues. CDR3 sequence reads: CASSEDSYYGYTF. The CDR3 DNA reads TGTGCCAGCAGTGAGGACAGCTACTATGGCTACACCTTC.

This clone has a handful of counts. The V and J genes are TRBV4-3 and TRBJ2-1; TRBD2 agrees at 10 bases. Germline V lookup: CDR1 LGHNA, CDR2 YSLEER. This CDR3 contains 15 residues. V was clipped by 0 bases and J by 9 bases; unmatched bases: 5. CDR3 protein: CASSQDLTSGFEQFF. In DNA form, the CDR3 reads TGCGCCAGCAGCCAAGACCTGACTAGCGGGTTTGAGCAGTTCTTC.

The rearrangement uses TRBV30 and TRBJ2-7; 7 nucleotides agree with TRBD1. V was pared by 2 bases and J by 4 bases, with 5 bases of the junction left unmatched. The CDR3 spans 13 residues. Germline lookup yields CDR1 GTSNPN and CDR2 SVGIG (reference sequence). CDR3 DNA sequence: TGTGCCTGGAGTTGGATGACAGGGTACGAGCAGTACTTC. This gives the protein CAWSWMTGYEQYF.

The V gene is TRBV27, the J gene TRBJ2-7; TRBD2 matches at 8 bases. V was clipped by 0 bases and J by 2 bases; unmatched bases: 6. The length of the CDR3 is 16 residues. Germline values: CDR1 MNHEY, CDR2 SMNVEV (reference sequence). The CDR3 reads CASSLSGGDLPYEQYF. The CDR3 coding sequence is TGTGCCAGCAGTTTATCCGGGGGGGATCTCCCCTACGAGCAGTACTTC.

The V gene is TRBV6-5, the J gene TRBJ1-5, with 9 bases lining up with TRBD1. The V segment lost 5 bases and the J segment 11 bases; nucleotides outside the gene matches: 7. This CDR3 comprises 13 residues. CDR1 MNHEY and CDR2 SVGAGI come from the germline V gene. Written as DNA, the CDR3 is TGTGCCAGCAGTCGGCCCAGGGACAGGGCCCAGCATTTT. This gives the protein CASSRPRDRAQHF.

The chain recombines TRBV9 with TRBJ2-7; D remains ambiguous. The CDR3 runs 14 residues. The germline V gene has CDR1 SGDLS and CDR2 YYNGEE. The V and J ends lost 0 bases and 5 bases respectively, with 12 bases between them. In nucleotides, the CDR3 is TGTGCCAGCAGCGTAGGGGCGATGGGGAACGAGCAGTACTTC. Amino acids: CASSVGAMGNEQYF. Drawing the rest from reference TRBV9 and TRBJ2-7, the complete variable domain is DSGVTQTPKHLITATGQRVTLRCSPRSGDLSVYWYQQSLDQGLQFLIQYYNGEERAKGNILERFSAQQFPDLHSELNLSSLELGDSALYFCASSVGAMGNEQYFGPGTRLTVT.

The CDR3 region has the DNA TGTGCCAGCAGTAAAGGAGGGGGACAGGGGAGCACTGAAGCTTTCTTT. It is translated as CASSKGGGQGSTEAFF. The rearrangement uses TRBV27 and TRBJ1-1; TRBD1 matches at 10 bases. The CDR3 has 16 residues. Germline loops: CDR1 MNHEY, CDR2 SMNVEV (reference sequence). Trimming cost V 5 bases and J 4 bases; bases outside gene matches: 10.

The V call is TRBV7-2, the J call TRBJ2-7, with 8 bases that match TRBD1. CDR1 and CDR2 (germline): SGHTA, FQGNSA. With V trimmed by 0 bases and J by 3 bases, 4 bases remained unmatched. The CDR3 has 15 amino acids. CDR3 bases: TGTGCCAGCAGCTTAGCACAGGGGGAGGTCTACGAGCAGTACTTC. It specifies CASSLAQGEVYEQYF.

V usage is TRBV27 and J usage is TRBJ2-3, with D perhaps matching TRBD1 or TRBD2 (5 bases each). The CDR3 extends over 15 amino acids. CDR1 MNHEY and CDR2 SMNVEV come from the germline V gene (reference sequence). Trimming left V 4 bases short and J 1 base short, with 12 bases between. CDR3 in DNA: TGTGCCAGCAGTTACCGGGACCGAGGCACAGATACGCAGTATTTT. This translates into CASSYRDRGTDTQYF.

V usage is TRBV4-1 and J usage is TRBJ1-5; D perhaps matches TRBD1 (6 bases). Germline CDR1 reads MGHRA; CDR2 reads YSYEKL. The CDR3 is 19 residues long. V lost 0 bases to trimming and J lost 0 bases, with 18 bases between them. The CDR3 nucleotides read TGCGCCAGCAGCCAAGATCCGGCAGGGGTCCAACATAGCAATCAGCCCCAGCATTTT. Translated, it gives CASSQDPAGVQHSNQPQHF.

The rearrangement links TRBV11-2 to TRBJ2-7; TRBD2 matches at 8 bases. Germline lookup yields CDR1 SGHAT and CDR2 FQNNGV. The V gene end was trimmed by 1 base and the J gene end by 6 bases; junction bases not matched to a gene: 5. The CDR3 is 14 amino acids. CDR3 residues: CASSLAGGRREQYF. CDR3 nucleotide sequence: TGTGCCAGCAGCTTAGCGGGAGGGAGGCGCGAGCAGTACTTC.

V is TRBV30 and J is TRBJ1-6; D may be TRBD1 (6 bases). This CDR3 comprises 16 residues. Per the germline V gene, CDR1 is GTSNPN and CDR2 is SVGIG (reference sequence). V was pared by 0 bases and J by 5 bases, with 14 bases between. CDR3 protein: CAWSVGGSKHNSPLHF. The DNA for the CDR3 is TGTGCCTGGAGTGTAGGGGGAAGTAAGCATAATTCACCCCTCCACTTT.

The chain uses TRBV4-3 and TRBJ1-1, with 7 bases aligning to TRBD1. V lost 4 bases to trimming and J lost 5 bases; unmatched junction nucleotides: 10. This CDR3 has 15 residues. Germline V lookup: CDR1 LGHNA, CDR2 YSLEER. The CDR3 DNA follows: TGCGCCAGCAGCCTTTCAGGACAGGTGGATACTGAAGCTTTCTTT. This translates into CASSLSGQVDTEAFF.